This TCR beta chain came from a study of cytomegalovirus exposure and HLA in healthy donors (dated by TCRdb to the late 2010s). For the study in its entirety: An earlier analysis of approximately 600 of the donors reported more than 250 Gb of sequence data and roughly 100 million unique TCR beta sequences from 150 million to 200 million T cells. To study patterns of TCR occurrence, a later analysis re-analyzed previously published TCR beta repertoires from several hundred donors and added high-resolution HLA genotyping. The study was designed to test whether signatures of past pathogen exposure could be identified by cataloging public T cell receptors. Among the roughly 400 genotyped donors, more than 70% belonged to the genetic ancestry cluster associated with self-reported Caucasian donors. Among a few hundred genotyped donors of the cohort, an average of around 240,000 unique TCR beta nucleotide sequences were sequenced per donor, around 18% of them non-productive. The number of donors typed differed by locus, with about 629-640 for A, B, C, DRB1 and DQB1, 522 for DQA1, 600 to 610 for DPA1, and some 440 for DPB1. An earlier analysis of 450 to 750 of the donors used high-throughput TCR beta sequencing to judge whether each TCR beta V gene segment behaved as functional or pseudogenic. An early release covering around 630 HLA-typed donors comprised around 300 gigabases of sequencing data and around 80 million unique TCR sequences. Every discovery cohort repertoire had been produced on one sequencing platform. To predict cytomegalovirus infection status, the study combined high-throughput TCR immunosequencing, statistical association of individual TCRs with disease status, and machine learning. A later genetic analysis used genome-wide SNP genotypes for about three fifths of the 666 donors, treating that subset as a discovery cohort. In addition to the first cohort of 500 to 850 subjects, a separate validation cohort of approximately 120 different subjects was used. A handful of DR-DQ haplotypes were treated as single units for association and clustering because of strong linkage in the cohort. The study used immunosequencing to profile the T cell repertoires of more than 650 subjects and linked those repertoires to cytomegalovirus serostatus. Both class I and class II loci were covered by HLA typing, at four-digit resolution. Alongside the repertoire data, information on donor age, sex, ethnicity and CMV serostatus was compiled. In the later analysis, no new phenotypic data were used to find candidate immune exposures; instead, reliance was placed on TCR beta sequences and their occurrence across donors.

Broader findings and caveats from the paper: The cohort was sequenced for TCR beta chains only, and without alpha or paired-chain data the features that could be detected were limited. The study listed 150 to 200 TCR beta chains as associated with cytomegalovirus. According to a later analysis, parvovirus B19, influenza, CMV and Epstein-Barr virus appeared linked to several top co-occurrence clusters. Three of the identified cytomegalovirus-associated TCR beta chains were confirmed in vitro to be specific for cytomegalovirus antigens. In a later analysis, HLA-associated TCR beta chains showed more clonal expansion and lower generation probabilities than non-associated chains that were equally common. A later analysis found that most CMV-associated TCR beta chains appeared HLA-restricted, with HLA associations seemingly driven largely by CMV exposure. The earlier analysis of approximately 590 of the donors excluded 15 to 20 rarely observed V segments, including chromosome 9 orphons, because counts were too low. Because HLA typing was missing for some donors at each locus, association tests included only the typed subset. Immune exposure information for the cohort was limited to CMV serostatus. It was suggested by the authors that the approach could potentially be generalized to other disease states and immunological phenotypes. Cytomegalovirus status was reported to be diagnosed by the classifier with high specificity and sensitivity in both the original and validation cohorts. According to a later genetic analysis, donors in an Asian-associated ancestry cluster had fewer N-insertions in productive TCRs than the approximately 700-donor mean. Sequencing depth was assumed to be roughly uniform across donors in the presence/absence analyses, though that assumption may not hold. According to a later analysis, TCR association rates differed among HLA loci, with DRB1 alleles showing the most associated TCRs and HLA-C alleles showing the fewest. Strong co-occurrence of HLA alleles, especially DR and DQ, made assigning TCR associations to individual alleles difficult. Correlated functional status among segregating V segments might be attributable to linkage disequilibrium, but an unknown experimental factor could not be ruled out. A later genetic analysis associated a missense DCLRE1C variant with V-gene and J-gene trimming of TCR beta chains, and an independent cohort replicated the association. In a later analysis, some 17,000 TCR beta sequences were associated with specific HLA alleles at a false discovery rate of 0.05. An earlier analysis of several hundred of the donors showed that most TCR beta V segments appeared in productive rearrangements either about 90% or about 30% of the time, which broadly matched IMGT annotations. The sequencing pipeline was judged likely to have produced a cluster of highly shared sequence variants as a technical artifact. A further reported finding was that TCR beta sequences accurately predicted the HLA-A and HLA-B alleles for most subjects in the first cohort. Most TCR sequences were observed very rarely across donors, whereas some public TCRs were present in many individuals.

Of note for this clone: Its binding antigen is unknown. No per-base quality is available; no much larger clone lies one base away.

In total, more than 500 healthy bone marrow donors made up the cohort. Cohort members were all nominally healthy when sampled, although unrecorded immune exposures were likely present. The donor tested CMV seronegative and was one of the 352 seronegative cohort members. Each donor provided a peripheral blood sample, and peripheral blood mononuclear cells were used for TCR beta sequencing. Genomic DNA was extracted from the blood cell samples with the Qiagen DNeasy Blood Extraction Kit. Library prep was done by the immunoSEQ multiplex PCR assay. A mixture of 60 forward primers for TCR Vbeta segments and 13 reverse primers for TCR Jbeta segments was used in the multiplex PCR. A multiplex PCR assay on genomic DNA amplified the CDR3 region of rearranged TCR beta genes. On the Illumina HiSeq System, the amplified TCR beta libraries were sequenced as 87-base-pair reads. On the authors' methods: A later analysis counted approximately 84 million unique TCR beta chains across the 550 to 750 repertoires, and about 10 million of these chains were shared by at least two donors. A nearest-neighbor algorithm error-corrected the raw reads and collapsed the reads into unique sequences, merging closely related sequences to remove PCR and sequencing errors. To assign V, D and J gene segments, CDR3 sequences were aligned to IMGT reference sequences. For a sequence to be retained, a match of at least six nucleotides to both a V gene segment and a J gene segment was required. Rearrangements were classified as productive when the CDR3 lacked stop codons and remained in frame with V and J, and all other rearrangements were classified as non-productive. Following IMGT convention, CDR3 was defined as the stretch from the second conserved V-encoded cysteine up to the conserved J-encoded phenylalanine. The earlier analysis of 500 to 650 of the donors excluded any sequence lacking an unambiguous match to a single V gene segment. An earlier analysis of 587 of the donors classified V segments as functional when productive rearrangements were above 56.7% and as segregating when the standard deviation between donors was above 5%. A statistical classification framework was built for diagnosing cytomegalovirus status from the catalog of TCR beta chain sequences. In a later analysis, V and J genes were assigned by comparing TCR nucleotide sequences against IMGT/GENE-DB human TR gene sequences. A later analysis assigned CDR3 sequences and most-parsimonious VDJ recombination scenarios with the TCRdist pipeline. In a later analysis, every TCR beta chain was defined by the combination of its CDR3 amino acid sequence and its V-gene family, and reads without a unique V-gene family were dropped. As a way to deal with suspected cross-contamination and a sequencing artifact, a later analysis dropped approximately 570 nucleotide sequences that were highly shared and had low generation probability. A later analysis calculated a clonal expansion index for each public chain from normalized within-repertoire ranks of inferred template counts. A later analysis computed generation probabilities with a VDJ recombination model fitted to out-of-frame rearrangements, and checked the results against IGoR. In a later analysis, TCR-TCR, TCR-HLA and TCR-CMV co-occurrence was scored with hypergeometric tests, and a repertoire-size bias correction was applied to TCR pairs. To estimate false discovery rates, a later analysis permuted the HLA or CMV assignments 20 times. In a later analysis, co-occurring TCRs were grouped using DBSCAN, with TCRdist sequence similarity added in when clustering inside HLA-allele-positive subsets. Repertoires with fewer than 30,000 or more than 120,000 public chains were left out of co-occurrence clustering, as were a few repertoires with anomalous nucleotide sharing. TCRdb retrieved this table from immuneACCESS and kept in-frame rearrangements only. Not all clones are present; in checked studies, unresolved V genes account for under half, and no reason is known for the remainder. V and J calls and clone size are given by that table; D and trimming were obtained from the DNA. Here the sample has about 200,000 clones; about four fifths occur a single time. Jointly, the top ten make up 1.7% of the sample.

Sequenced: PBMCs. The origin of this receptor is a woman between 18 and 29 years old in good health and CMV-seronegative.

Here the CDR3 is given as CASSPGLGGEQYF. The nucleotides read TGTGCCAGCAGCCCGGGACTAGGGGGGGAGCAGTACTTC. Recombination connected TRBV14 to TRBJ2-7, with 8 bases matching TRBD2. Spanning cysteine to phenylalanine, the CDR3 consists of 13 amino acids. Of all the DNA, just the CDR3 is kept, 39 bases in frame from base 1. CDR1 and CDR2 were assigned from the germline V gene as SGHDN and FVKESK. V is pruned by 4 bases and J by 7 bases, leaving 6 bases of the junction without a gene match.